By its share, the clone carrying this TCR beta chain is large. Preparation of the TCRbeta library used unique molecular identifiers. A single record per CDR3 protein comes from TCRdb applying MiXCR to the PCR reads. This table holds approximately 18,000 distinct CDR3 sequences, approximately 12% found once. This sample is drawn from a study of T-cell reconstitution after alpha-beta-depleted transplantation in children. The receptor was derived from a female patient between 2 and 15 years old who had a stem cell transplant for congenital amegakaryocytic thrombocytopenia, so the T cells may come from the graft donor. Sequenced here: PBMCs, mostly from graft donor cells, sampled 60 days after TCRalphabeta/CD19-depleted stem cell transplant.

In nucleotides, the CDR3 is TGCAGTGCTAGAGGAGGACAGGGCCCCTACGAGCAGTACTTC. Translated, it gives CSARGGQGPYEQYF. The gene calls are TRBV20-1 and TRBJ2-7, with 8 bases lining up with TRBD1. Germline CDR1 DFQATT, CDR2 SNEGSKA (reference sequence). The CDR3 has 14 amino acids. V lost 1 base to trimming and J lost 2 bases; unmatched junction nucleotides: 4.